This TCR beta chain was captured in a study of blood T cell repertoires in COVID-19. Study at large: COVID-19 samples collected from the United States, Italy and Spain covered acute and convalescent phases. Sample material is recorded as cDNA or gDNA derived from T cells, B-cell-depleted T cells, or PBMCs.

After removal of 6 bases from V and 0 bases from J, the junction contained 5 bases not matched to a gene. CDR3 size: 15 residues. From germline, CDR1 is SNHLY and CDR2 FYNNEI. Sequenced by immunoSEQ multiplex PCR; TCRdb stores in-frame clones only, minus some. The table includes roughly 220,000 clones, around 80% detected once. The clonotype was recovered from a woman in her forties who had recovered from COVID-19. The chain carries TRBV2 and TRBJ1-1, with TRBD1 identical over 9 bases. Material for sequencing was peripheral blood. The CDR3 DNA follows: TGTGCCAGCAGGAGGACAGGGGCGGTGAACACTGAAGCTTTCTTT. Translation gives CASRRTGAVNTEAFF.